These T cell receptor beta chains were read from a single sample in a study of CD8+CD57+ T cells in acquired aplastic anemia. Each CDR3 protein is one row after TCRdb ran MiXCR on the reads. The sample lists roughly 170,000 distinct CDR3 sequences, 50% to 75% occurring once. Material: sorted CD4+, CD8+, or CD8+CD57+ T cells (not recorded which) from PBMCs. Receptors were obtained from a human donor in good health. CDR3s include the opening cysteine and the closing phenylalanine or tryptophan. The D gene is left open where the match is weak. Clone size appears in some rows only: once, few, many, or a class for an expanded clone.

size: many; J: TRBJ1-1; D: -; V: TRBV9; DNA: TGTGCCAGCAGCGTAGAGGGGAGCGGGACTGAAGCTTTCTTT; CDR3: CASSVEGSGTEAFF
size: -; J: TRBJ1-2; D: -; V: TRBV5-4; DNA: TGTGCCAGCAGCCAAGGCAGGGGATATGGTGGCTACACCTTC; CDR3: CASSQGRGYGGYTF
size: -; J: TRBJ2-3; D: TRBD2; V: TRBV7-2; DNA: TGTGCCAGCAGCTTACGACCACGGCTAGCGGGAGGATTAGATACGCAGTATTTT; CDR3: CASSLRPRLAGGLDTQYF
size: many; J: TRBJ2-1; D: -; V: TRBV7-9; DNA: TGTGCCAGCAGCTTTACCGGGACTGGAACTCTTGAGCAGTTCTTC; CDR3: CASSFTGTGTLEQFF
size: few; J: TRBJ2-7; D: -; V: TRBV28; DNA: TGTGCCAGCAGTTTATCGGTAGGGGGGCAGGGTGCCTACGAGCAGTACTTC; CDR3: CASSLSVGGQGAYEQYF
size: -; J: TRBJ1-1; D: -; V: TRBV19; DNA: TGTGCCAGTAGTATTGAAGGGTCCACTGAAGCTTTCTTT; CDR3: CASSIEGSTEAFF
size: -; J: TRBJ1-5; D: TRBD1; V: TRBV7-2; DNA: TGTGCCAGCAGCATCGACAGGGTTCAGCCCCAGCATTTT; CDR3: CASSIDRVQPQHF
size: many; J: TRBJ1-2; D: -; V: TRBV4-3; DNA: TGCGCCAGCAGCCAAGGGACCGAGGGTACCTATGGCTACACCTTC; CDR3: CASSQGTEGTYGYTF
size: many; J: TRBJ2-3; D: -; V: TRBV19; DNA: TGTGCCAGTAGCCCCGACGGCCAAGATACGCAGTATTTT; CDR3: CASSPDGQDTQYF
size: once; J: TRBJ1-1; D: TRBD1; V: TRBV15; DNA: TGTGCCACCAGCAGAGATCGGGACAGGAACACTGAAGCTTTCTTT; CDR3: CATSRDRDRNTEAFF
size: many; J: TRBJ2-7; D: TRBD2; V: TRBV11-3; DNA: TGTGCCAGCAGCTCCCTACACGGGCGGGAGGGCCCATACGAGCAGTACTTC; CDR3: CASSSLHGREGPYEQYF
size: -; J: TRBJ2-1; D: -; V: TRBV20-1; DNA: TGCAGTGCTAGCTCGCGGGGTGGCTCCTACAATGAGCAGTTCTTC; CDR3: CSASSRGGSYNEQFF
size: -; J: TRBJ2-1; D: TRBD1; V: TRBV11-2; DNA: TGTGCCAGCAGCACAGACAGGGTCAAGGAGCAGTTCTTC; CDR3: CASSTDRVKEQFF
size: -; J: TRBJ2-1; D: -; V: TRBV11-1; DNA: TGTGCCAGCAGCCCAGGGGGACTAGACGCCTACAGTGAGCAGTTCTTC; CDR3: CASSPGGLDAYSEQFF
size: -; J: TRBJ2-1; D: TRBD2; V: TRBV5-1; DNA: TGCGCCAGCAGGCCTAGACTAGCGGGGGTCGCTAATGAGCAGTTCTTC; CDR3: CASRPRLAGVANEQFF
size: -; J: TRBJ2-1; D: -; V: TRBV20-1; DNA: TGCAGTGCCGTGCTCCCTCGGCCGTCCTACAATGAGCAGTTCTTC; CDR3: CSAVLPRPSYNEQFF
size: many; J: TRBJ2-1; D: -; V: TRBV7-9; DNA: TGTGCCAGCAGCTTCCATTACAATGAGCAGTTCTTC; CDR3: CASSFHYNEQFF
size: -; J: TRBJ2-3; D: TRBD2; V: TRBV9; DNA: TGTGCCAGCAGCGGGACTAGCGGGAATACAGATACGCAGTATTTT; CDR3: CASSGTSGNTDTQYF
size: -; J: TRBJ2-7; D: -; V: TRBV7-6; DNA: TGTGCCAGCAGCCCCGACCACTACGAGCAGTACTTC; CDR3: CASSPDHYEQYF
size: -; J: TRBJ1-2; D: TRBD1; V: TRBV12-3/TRBV12-4; DNA: TGTGCCAGCAGTCGGACAGGGGGGCTTGGTGGCTACACCTTC; CDR3: CASSRTGGLGGYTF
size: many; J: TRBJ1-6; D: -; V: TRBV6-1; DNA: TGTGCCAGCGGCGCCGCGAATTCACCCCTCCACTTT; CDR3: CASGAANSPLHF
size: -; J: TRBJ2-1; D: -; V: TRBV7-3; DNA: TGTGCCAGCAGCGCGACAGTATACAATGAGCAGTTCTTC; CDR3: CASSATVYNEQFF
size: -; J: TRBJ2-7; D: -; V: TRBV2; DNA: TGTGCCAGCAGTGCCCCGGAAGACAGTTTCACCTACGAGCAGTACTTC; CDR3: CASSAPEDSFTYEQYF
size: -; J: TRBJ1-3; D: TRBD1; V: TRBV9; DNA: TGTGTCAGCAGGTCAACAGGGGAGGATTTCTCTGGAAACACCATATATTTT; CDR3: CVSRSTGEDFSGNTIYF
size: -; J: TRBJ1-2; D: -; V: TRBV7-3; DNA: TGTGCCAGCAGCTTAGATGTGAGGGCGGACTACACCTTC; CDR3: CASSLDVRADYTF